Presented here are 3 T cell receptor beta chains from one specimen sequenced in a study of OX40 agonist ivuxolimab in advanced cancers. Using immunoSEQ multiplex PCR, the repertoire was profiled, and TCRdb retains in-frame clones only, with some absent. The sample contains some 40,000 clones, 85% of which appear only once. The material was CD4+ or CD8+ T cells sorted from blood, obtained in a trial of the OX40 agonist ivuxolimab. Receptor source: an adult with an advanced solid tumor such as melanoma, head and neck, liver or kidney cancer.

This clone occurred once. J is TRBJ2-1 and V is TRBV25-1; 14 bases agree with TRBD2. This CDR3 is 18 amino acids long. CDR1 and CDR2 (germline): MGHDK, SYGVNS. J was trimmed by 5 bases and V by 4 bases; bases with no gene match: 10. CDR3 DNA sequence: TGTGCCAGCAGTGCCTACGGGACTAGCGGGGGAATCCACAATGAGCAGTTCTTC. It codes for CASSAYGTSGGIHNEQFF.

The rearrangement joins TRBV7-9 to TRBJ2-7; TRBD2 is a possible D gene (6 bases). CDR3 length equals 13 residues. V lost 3 bases and J lost 2, with 8 bases in between. Germline V gene lookup returns CDR1 SEHNR and CDR2 FQNEAQ (reference sequence). The CDR3 is CASSFSGAYEQYF. The DNA for the CDR3 is TGTGCCAGCAGCTTTAGCGGAGCCTACGAGCAGTACTTC. Filled out from reference TRBV7-9 and TRBJ2-7, the complete variable domain reads DTGVSQNPRHKITKRGQNVTFRCDPISEHNRLYWYRQTLGQGPEFLTYFQNEAQLEKSRLLSDRFSAERPKGSFSTLEIQRTEQGDSAMYLCASSFSGAYEQYFGPGTRLTVT.

V and J are TRBV5-8 and TRBJ2-7; a weak D match, TRBD1 (6 bases). Germline CDR1 SGHTS, CDR2 YDEGEE. The V end lost 6 bases, the J end lost 6 bases, and 13 bases lay between the germline ends. The length of the CDR3 is 12 residues. The CDR3 sequence is CASIRTAREQYF. Written as DNA, the CDR3 is TGTGCCAGCATCAGGACAGCGCGCGAGCAGTACTTC.